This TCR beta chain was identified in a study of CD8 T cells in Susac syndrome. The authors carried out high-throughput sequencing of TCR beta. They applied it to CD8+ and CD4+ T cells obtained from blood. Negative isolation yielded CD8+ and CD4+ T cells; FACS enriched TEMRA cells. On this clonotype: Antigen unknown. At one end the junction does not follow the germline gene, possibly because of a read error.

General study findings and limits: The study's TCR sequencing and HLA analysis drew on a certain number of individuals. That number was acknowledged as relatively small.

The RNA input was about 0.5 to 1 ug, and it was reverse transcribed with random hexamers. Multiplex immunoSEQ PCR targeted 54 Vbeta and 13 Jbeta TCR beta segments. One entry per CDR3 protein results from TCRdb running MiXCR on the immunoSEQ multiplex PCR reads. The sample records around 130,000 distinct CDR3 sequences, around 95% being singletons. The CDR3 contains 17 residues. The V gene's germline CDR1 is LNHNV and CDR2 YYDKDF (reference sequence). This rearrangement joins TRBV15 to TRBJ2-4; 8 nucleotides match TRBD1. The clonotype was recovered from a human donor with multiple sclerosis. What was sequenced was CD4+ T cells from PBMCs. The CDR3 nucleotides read TGTGCCACCAGCAGAGATCCCCGCTCAGGGGGCAAAGACATTCAGTACTTC. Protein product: CATSRDPRSGGKDIQYF.